One sample yielded the 2 T cell receptor beta chains listed below, sequenced in a study of T cells after yellow fever vaccination. One entry per CDR3 protein results from TCRdb running MiXCR on the 5' RACE reads. The sample lists about 58,000 distinct CDR3 sequences, roughly 7.4% seen once, with 40% to 45% in the top ten. This specimen was CD8+ T cells sorted from PBMCs, taken on the day of the first yellow fever vaccination. These receptors came from a man aged 18 to 29 who received the YFV17D yellow fever vaccine.

This clonotype showed up just a few times. The rearrangement uses TRBV5-4 and TRBJ2-3; 8 bases are a match to TRBD2. After removal of 7 bases from V and 3 bases from J, the junction contained 10 bases not matched to a gene. The length of the CDR3 is 15 residues. Looked up from germline, CDR1 is SGHNT and CDR2 is YYREEE (reference sequence). The CDR3 is CASGPISGVTDTQYF. As DNA, the CDR3 is TGTGCCAGCGGACCTATTAGCGGGGTAACAGATACGCAGTATTTT.

The rearrangement joins TRBV27 to TRBJ1-5; 8 bases fit TRBD1. The CDR3 spans 15 residues. Per germline, CDR1 MNHEY and CDR2 SMNVEV (reference sequence). The junction had 4 bases not matched to a gene; V was cut back by 5 bases and J by 1 base. The CDR3 is CASSRTGMSNQPQHF. CDR3 coding DNA: TGTGCCAGCAGTCGGACAGGGATGAGCAATCAGCCCCAGCATTTT.